A single count supports the clone carrying this T cell receptor (beta chain). Antigen unknown. An end of the junction does not agree with germline; a read error may underlie this. Looked up from germline, CDR1 is SSHAT and CDR2 is FNYEAQ (reference sequence). The CDR3 contains 15 residues. Data came from immunoSEQ multiplex PCR; TCRdb stores just in-frame clones and leaves some out. The sample holds about 120,000 clones, 65% to 90% seen once. The data originate from a study of T cell responses to AZD1222 COVID-19 vaccine. Findings of the study overall: Baseline seropositives among AZD1222 recipients totaled only 5 to 7. The sample set comprised mostly white British donors with more females, and clonal diversity was possibly underestimated. Regions 160-218 and 743-854 held dominance among vaccine-associated CD4 TCRs, which spanned spike.

The sample in question was peripheral blood, obtained 28 days after the second AZD1222 dose. The sequence came from an adult who received the AZD1222 COVID-19 vaccine. The chain recombines TRBV7-7 with TRBJ2-1; TRBD2 is a possible D gene (5 bases). CDR3 DNA sequence: TGTGCTAGCAGCTTAATAGGGAGCTCCTACAATGAGCAGTTCTTC. Translated: CASSLIGSSYNEQFF.